This T cell receptor beta chain emerged from a study of blood T cell repertoires in COVID-19. On the study more broadly: Sites across the United States, Italy and Spain contributed samples from acute and convalescent COVID-19.

Deletions cut 5 bases from V and 0 bases from J, with 7 bases between. CDR1 and CDR2 from the germline V gene are MNHEY and SVGEGT. CDR3 length: 13 amino acids. Per the original data handling: How many nucleated cells were present was estimated from reference gene primer amplification. Profiled with immunoSEQ multiplex PCR; TCRdb holds only in-frame clones, not every one. V and J calls and clone size are as listed in that table; D and trimming were resolved from the DNA. The profile shows hundreds of thousands of clones, over 80% of them singletons. This chain links TRBV6-2 or TRBV6-3 with TRBJ1-1; no firm D call. Sequencing used peripheral blood. This sequence was found in a woman between 35 and 50 years old who had recovered from COVID-19. The CDR3 reads CASSRQVNTEAFF. The CDR3 nucleotides are TGTGCCAGCAGTCGCCAGGTGAACACTGAAGCTTTCTTT.